Sequencing of this T cell receptor (beta chain) was carried out in a study of Graves' ophthalmopathy and Graves' hyperthyroidism. About the study: If no ophthalmopathy appeared within 18 months of follow-up, hyperthyroidism was termed stable.

J lost 9 bases, V lost 6 bases, and 12 bases had no gene match. CDR3 size: 14 residues. Germline values: CDR1 WSHSY, CDR2 SAAADI. RNA transcripts served as template for amplifying TCR beta CDR3 sequences. Scientists carried out first-round RT-PCR using HTBI primers and then a second-round multiplex PCR. TCRdb re-derived calls from the multiplex PCR reads in MiXCR, one entry per CDR3 protein. The data hold 1 million to 1.3 million distinct CDR3 sequences, with about 35% observed a single time. Findings of the study overall: Blood also held most thyroid clonotypes expanded above 0.001 frequency. This model predicted ophthalmopathy progression (sensitivity around 71%, specificity around 72%).

Other autoimmune diseases, uncontrolled infections, pregnancy or lactation excluded patients from enrollment. With respect to this clonotype: What it binds is not known.

Sequencing was carried out using peripheral blood or thyroid tissue (not recorded which). The V and J genes are TRBV10-2 and TRBJ2-3; 7 bases are a match to TRBD1. The source of this sequence is an adult man with Graves' hyperthyroidism. This CDR3 reads CASRLTGDQSTQYF. The CDR3 nucleotides are TGCGCCAGCAGGCTAACAGGGGACCAGAGCACGCAGTATTTT.